This TCR beta chain derives from a study of T cells in localized non-small cell lung cancer. Study conclusions and caveats: Peak T cell clonality was found in uninvolved adjacent lung, exceeding tumor.

Profiled with immunoSEQ multiplex PCR; TCRdb holds only in-frame clones, not every one. The sample shows about 21,000 clones, approximately 85% of them seen only once. This CDR3 comprises 13 residues. CDR1 is SGHRS, CDR2 YFSETQ, per germline. The ends were cut back, 0 bases at V and 9 bases at J, with 7 bases in the middle. Concerning this clone itself: As yet, its antigen is unknown.

This TCR came from a male donor aged 60 or over with stage II lung adenocarcinoma. The chain joins TRBV5-1 to TRBJ1-6, with D hard to call. Sequenced here: peripheral blood mononuclear cells, sampled before any cancer treatment. CDR3 DNA sequence: TGCGCCAGCAGCTTGGAAAAAGGTTCACCCCTCCACTTT. Protein sequence: CASSLEKGSPLHF.